This T cell receptor beta chain was captured by sequencing in a study of neoadjuvant nivolumab and ipilimumab in lung cancer. The study, taken as a whole, reports: TCR clonality did not significantly correlate with pathologic tumor regression. Resected tumors had greater TCR richness and clonality than uninvolved lung.

The CDR3 totals 14 residues. Germline V gene lookup returns CDR1 SEHNR and CDR2 FQNEAQ (reference sequence). The junction had 4 bases not matched to a gene; V was cut back by 3 bases and J by 7 bases. Concerning this clone: Its specificity is not known.

TCRdb's copy holds only in-frame clones and misses some; the assay was immunoSEQ multiplex PCR. Of 44,000 or so clones listed, roughly 89% are singletons. The sample was blood, taken before neoadjuvant nivolumab, alone or with ipilimumab. The sequence derives from an adult with non-small cell lung cancer. Some clones in this sample may be carry-over from other donors' samples. V is TRBV7-9 and J is TRBJ1-5; TRBD1 agrees at 9 bases. CDR3: CASSLGQGGQPQHF. In DNA form, the CDR3 reads TGTGCCAGCAGCTTGGGACAGGGAGGGCAGCCCCAGCATTTT.